This passage covers 9 T cell receptor beta chains from one sample sequenced in a study of memory CD4+ T cells and cytomegalovirus serostatus. The sort gate was single viable CD3+CD4+CD8-CD45RO+ cells for memory CD4+ T cells. Clones were sequenced by immunoSEQ multiplex PCR, and TCRdb holds only the in-frame ones, with some missing. The sample includes 40,000 or so clones, roughly 78% of them seen just once. The material sequenced was memory CD4+ T cells from blood. Every receptor here comes from an adult in good health and CMV-seronegative.

This chain links TRBV6-5 with TRBJ2-1; D not certain. V was cut by 0 bases and J by 7 bases, with 7 bases left in between. CDR1 and CDR2 from the germline V gene are MNHEY and SVGAGI. CDR3 size: 13 residues. The CDR3 reads CASSYSRSNEQFF. For the CDR3, the DNA is TGTGCCAGCAGTTACTCTCGGAGTAATGAGCAGTTCTTC.

The chain has TRBV19 and TRBJ1-5; the D gene is possibly TRBD1 (6 bases). The germline V gene has CDR1 LNHDA and CDR2 SQIVND (reference sequence). The CDR3 is 16 residues long. The V and J ends lost 1 base and 0 bases respectively, with 10 bases between them. Here the CDR3 reads CASSIGGQDSNQPQHF. Written as DNA, the CDR3 is TGTGCCAGTAGTATAGGGGGGCAGGATAGCAATCAGCCCCAGCATTTT.

This clone was observed a few times. J is TRBJ1-4 and V is TRBV6-5, with D maybe TRBD1 (5 bases). The CDR3 runs to 14 residues. Trimming left V 5 bases short and J 5 bases short, with 12 bases between. Per germline, CDR1 MNHEY and CDR2 SVGAGI. The CDR3: CASSPSWGNEKLFF. The DNA of the CDR3 is TGTGCCAGCAGTCCCTCTTGGGGGAATGAAAAACTGTTTTTT.

By share of the sample, this clone is medium-sized. This sequence joins TRBV6-5 and TRBJ1-2; D unclear. This CDR3 is built from 13 residues. CDR1 is MNHEY, CDR2 SVGAGI, per germline. Trimming cost V 2 bases and J 4 bases, with 8 bases left between them. Written as DNA, the CDR3 is TGTGCCAGCAGTTACACGTCGGGCTATGGCTACACCTTC. It specifies CASSYTSGYGYTF.

This chain links TRBV11-2 with TRBJ2-1; D may be TRBD1 or TRBD2 (6 bases each). Trimming left V 2 bases short and J 0 bases short, with 11 bases between. The CDR3 is 16 residues long. Germline lookup yields CDR1 SGHAT and CDR2 FQNNGV. The CDR3 nucleotides read TGTGCCAGCAGCTTAAGGGGGGATAGCTCCTACAATGAGCAGTTCTTC. Translating gives CASSLRGDSSYNEQFF.

This clone has a handful of counts. The rearrangement links TRBV14 to TRBJ1-1; D gene uncertain. This CDR3 comprises 13 residues. Trimming took off 5 bases at V and 3 bases at J, with 10 bases between the two ends. In germline, CDR1 is SGHDN, CDR2 FVKESK. CDR3 sequence (DNA): TGTGCCAGCAGCTATCAGAAGGACACTGAAGCTTTCTTT. The encoded protein is CASSYQKDTEAFF.

The chain couples TRBV2 to TRBJ1-4; D unclear. Germline CDR1 is SNHLY and CDR2 is FYNNEI. Trimming left V 6 bases short and J 8 bases short, with 10 bases between. The CDR3 spans 12 residues. This chain's CDR3 is CASRGPSEKLFF. DNA for the CDR3: TGTGCCAGCAGGGGCCCGTCCGAAAAACTGTTTTTT.

The rearrangement uses TRBV2 and TRBJ2-7; 7 bases line up with TRBD1. V was pared by 11 bases and J by 0 bases, with 7 bases of the junction left unmatched. CDR3 length: 13 residues. Germline V gene data show CDR1 as SNHLY and CDR2 as FYNNEI. The DNA of the CDR3 is TGTGCCGGGGGACAGCCACTCTCCTACGAGCAGTACTTC. Amino acid sequence: CAGGQPLSYEQYF.

V is TRBV7-9 and J is TRBJ1-4; tentatively, D is TRBD1 (6 bases). This CDR3 spans 15 amino acids. The germline CDR1 and CDR2 sequences are SEHNR and FQNEAQ (reference sequence). V lost 6 bases to trimming and J lost 5 bases, with 16 bases between them. The CDR3 DNA follows: TGTGCCAGCAGGTATACCGGACAGACAAATGAAAAACTGTTTTTT. Encoded protein: CASRYTGQTNEKLFF.